The source of this T cell receptor beta chain is a study of shared clonotypes between healthy human individuals. The protocol was immunoSEQ multiplex PCR, while the TCRdb copy is restricted to in-frame clones and leaves out a portion. This table holds roughly 700,000 clones, roughly 70% found once. Study-wide results and limits: The generation probabilities recorded for non-shared clonotypes fell below those of clonotypes shared by all four donors.

V gave up 4 bases and J gave up 10 bases, with 14 bases separating them. Germline V gene lookup returns CDR1 SGDLS and CDR2 YYNGEE. The CDR3 is 13 residues long. Note on this clone: Its target is not known.

The specimen sequenced was memory CD4+ T cells sorted from blood. The sample's subset: CD45RA-negative fraction. The V and J genes are TRBV9 and TRBJ1-4; weak D call: TRBD1 (5 bases). This clonotype originated in a woman aged 30 to 39 in good health. CDR3 bases: TGTGCCAGCAGCTTCGGGGGGATGGGAAAACTGTTTTTT. It yields the protein CASSFGGMGKLFF.